This passage covers 30 T cell receptor beta chains from one sample sequenced in a study of shared clonotypes between healthy human individuals. Sequencing used immunoSEQ multiplex PCR; TCRdb keeps in-frame clones, though not all of them. The sample has roughly 1.4 million clones; approximately 98.5% are singletons. Sample: naive CD4+ T cells sorted from blood. Subset indicated: CD45RA+ positively selected. The receptors derive from a man aged 25-45 years in good health.

Here the CDR3 DNA reads TGTGCCACCAGCAGAGAGGACCCAGGGAATGAGCAGTTCTTC. Protein: CATSREDPGNEQFF. V and J are TRBV15 and TRBJ2-1; D is perhaps TRBD1 (5 bases). Trimming removed 0 bases at V and 7 bases at J, with 10 bases between. The germline V gene encodes CDR1 LNHNV and CDR2 YYDKDF (reference sequence). This CDR3 has 14 amino acids.

V usage is TRBV7-2 and J usage is TRBJ2-7; the D is unclear. The CDR3 length is 14 residues. Trimming pared 1 base from V and 2 bases from J, leaving 9 bases between. Germline V CDR1 and CDR2: SGHTA, FQGNSA. In nucleotides, the CDR3 is TGTGCCAGCAGCTTAGTCAAGGGCACCTACGAGCAGTACTTC. It yields the protein CASSLVKGTYEQYF. The complete variable domain, with remaining parts taken from reference TRBV7-2 and TRBJ2-7, reads GAGVSQSPSNKVTEKGKDVELRCDPISGHTALYWYRQSLGQGLEFLIYFQGNSAPDKSGLPSDRFSAERTGGSVSTLTIQRTQQEDSAVYLCASSLVKGTYEQYFGPGTRLTVT.

The chain couples TRBV27 to TRBJ2-3, with D possibly TRBD2 on 5 matching bases. Trimming left V 4 bases short and J 2 bases short, with 19 bases between. This CDR3 region has 17 residues. Per germline, CDR1 MNHEY and CDR2 SMNVEV (reference sequence). CDR3 sequence reads: CASSSIGSNSPTDTQYF. The CDR3 DNA sequence: TGTGCCAGCAGTTCCATAGGGAGTAACTCACCCACAGATACGCAGTATTTT.

This sequence joins TRBV27 and TRBJ2-5; D gene unclear. Trimming pared 5 bases from V and 5 bases from J, leaving 12 bases between. Germline CDR1 reads MNHEY; CDR2 reads SMNVEV (reference sequence). CDR3 length equals 13 residues. CDR3 in DNA: TGTGCCAGCAGTCTCCGGGCCCGGGAGACCCAGTACTTC. Translated, it gives CASSLRARETQYF.

Here the CDR3 DNA reads TGTGCCAGCAGCAAAACCGGGACAGTAACCTACGAGCAGTACTTC. Translating it yields CASSKTGTVTYEQYF. This chain uses TRBV21-1 with TRBJ2-7; the table's D call TRBD1 went unverified against the DNA. TRBV21-1 is labeled a pseudogene. This CDR3 region has 15 residues.

V gene TRBV4-1 combines with J gene TRBJ2-3; possibly TRBD2 for D (6 bases). With 4 bases removed from V and 0 bases from J, the gap between germline ends came to 17 bases. Germline CDR1 is MGHRA and CDR2 is YSYEKL. The length of the CDR3 is 17 residues. CDR3 in DNA: TGCGCCAGCAGCCTAAGGGTACCCGGGACTAGCACAGATACGCAGTATTTT. Residues: CASSLRVPGTSTDTQYF.

The rearrangement links TRBV6-1 to TRBJ1-2, with a possible D match to TRBD1 (5 bases). Germline assignment: CDR1 MNHNS and CDR2 SASEGT. The ends were cut back, 6 bases at V and 3 bases at J, with 11 bases in the middle. The CDR3 is made up of 13 amino acids. The CDR3 DNA is TGTGCCAGCAGACGAGGGGCTGACTATGGCTACACCTTC. Protein product: CASRRGADYGYTF.

This sequence joins TRBV5-1 and TRBJ1-1, with 8 bases lining up with TRBD1. The CDR3 has 14 amino acids. Trimming at V came to 5 bases and at J to 4 bases, leaving 7 bases not matched to a gene. CDR1 and CDR2 (germline): SGHRS, YFSETQ. This chain's CDR3 is CASSPWTGPTEAFF. The CDR3 DNA reads as TGCGCCAGCAGTCCCTGGACAGGGCCCACTGAAGCTTTCTTT.

CDR3 sequence reads: CASSSTGEAYEQYF. In DNA form, the CDR3 reads TGTGCCAGCAGCTCCACAGGGGAAGCCTACGAGCAGTACTTC. The genes are TRBV5-4 and TRBJ2-7, with TRBD1 matching 7 bases. CDR3 length equals 14 residues. V shed 3 bases, J shed 2 bases, and the junction held 5 bases outside the gene matches. CDR1 and CDR2 from the germline V gene are SGHNT and YYREEE (reference sequence). The complete variable domain, with remaining parts taken from reference TRBV5-4 and TRBJ2-7, reads ETGVTQSPTHLIKTRGQQVTLRCSSQSGHNTVSWYQQALGQGPQFIFQYYREEENGRGNFPPRFSGLQFPNYSSELNVNALELDDSALYLCASSSTGEAYEQYFGPGTRLTVT.

The rearrangement uses TRBV10-3 and TRBJ1-2, with D uncertain. Germline loops: CDR1 ENHRY, CDR2 SYGVKD. Trimming cost V 8 bases and J 8 bases, with 21 bases left between them. The CDR3 length is 14 residues. This CDR3 is CAIYRDREVYGYTF. The CDR3 DNA reads TGTGCCATCTATCGCGATCGGGAGGTGTACGGCTACACCTTC.

V and J are TRBV28 and TRBJ1-2; the match to TRBD1 covers 7 bases. Unmatched junction bases numbered 5, after V lost 6 bases and J lost 4 bases. The CDR3 loop spans 13 amino acids. Germline V CDR1 and CDR2: MDHEN, SYDVKM. In nucleotides, the CDR3 is TGTGCCAGCAGCGATGGGACAGCCTATGGCTACACCTTC. Amino acids: CASSDGTAYGYTF.

The CDR3 region is CASRGRTLGGELFF. The DNA of the CDR3 is TGTGCCAGCAGAGGCAGAACCTTGGGCGGGGAGCTGTTTTTT. The V and J genes are TRBV28 and TRBJ2-2, with D hard to call. The CDR3 loop spans 14 amino acids. Germline V gene lookup returns CDR1 MDHEN and CDR2 SYDVKM. Trimming took off 6 bases at V and 7 bases at J, with 15 bases between the two ends.

The gene calls are TRBV29-1 and TRBJ2-1; 9 positions agree with TRBD1. Germline lookup yields CDR1 SQVTM and CDR2 ANQGSEA. The CDR3 covers 14 residues. Trimming cost V 5 bases and J 4 bases; bases outside gene matches: 6. The CDR3 coding sequence is TGCAGCGTTTCGACAGGGGGATCGTACAATGAGCAGTTCTTC. This codes for CSVSTGGSYNEQFF.

This clone was seen once. The J gene is TRBJ2-7, the V gene TRBV7-2; no clear D. Per germline, CDR1 SGHTA and CDR2 FQGNSA. With 1 base removed from V and 3 bases from J, the gap between germline ends came to 4 bases. This CDR3 comprises 12 residues. In DNA form, the CDR3 reads TGTGCCAGCAGCTTAGACCTCTACGAGCAGTACTTC. Its translation is CASSLDLYEQYF. Using reference TRBV7-2 and TRBJ2-7 for the parts outside the CDR3, the full variable domain is GAGVSQSPSNKVTEKGKDVELRCDPISGHTALYWYRQSLGQGLEFLIYFQGNSAPDKSGLPSDRFSAERTGGSVSTLTIQRTQQEDSAVYLCASSLDLYEQYFGPGTRLTVT.

The CDR3 protein is CASTWKGEPQHF. The CDR3 DNA is TGTGCCAGTACCTGGAAGGGTGAGCCCCAGCATTTT. The chain uses TRBV19 and TRBJ1-5; no clear D gene. Germline CDR1 is LNHDA and CDR2 is SQIVND (reference sequence). The CDR3 consists of 12 residues. The V gene lost 7 bases and the J gene lost 8 bases, with 12 bases spanning the gap.

The DNA of the CDR3 is TGCAGCACGGTGGGCGGCAGCTCCTACAATGAGCAGTTCTTC. Translated: CSTVGGSSYNEQFF. The J gene is TRBJ2-1, the V gene TRBV29-1; D gene uncertain. Germline V lookup: CDR1 SQVTM, CDR2 ANQGSEA. The CDR3 consists of 14 residues. V was pared by 8 bases and J by 0 bases, with 14 bases between.

CDR3 region: CASSLGGAGANVLTF. CDR3 in DNA: TGTGCCAGCAGCTTGGGGGGCGCCGGGGCCAACGTCCTGACTTTC. The rearrangement links TRBV5-5 to TRBJ2-6; D is possibly TRBD1 (5 bases). This CDR3 contains 15 residues. V was pared by 0 bases and J by 4 bases, with 8 bases between. Per the germline V gene, CDR1 is SGHKS and CDR2 is YYEKEE (reference sequence).

The rearrangement links TRBV27 to TRBJ1-5; 7 bases are a match to TRBD1. Germline V gives CDR1 MNHEY, CDR2 SMNVEV (reference sequence). J gave up 7 bases and V 2 bases, and 5 bases lay outside the gene matches. CDR3 size: 14 residues. The CDR3 protein is CASSLDRASQPQHF. The CDR3 coding sequence is TGTGCCAGCAGTTTAGACAGGGCAAGCCAGCCCCAGCATTTT.

This sequence joins TRBV27 and TRBJ2-7, with a tentative D call TRBD2 (5 bases). The CDR3 extends over 14 amino acids. The germline CDR1 and CDR2 sequences are MNHEY and SMNVEV (reference sequence). The ends were cut back, 5 bases at V and 0 bases at J, with 11 bases in the middle. This CDR3 reads CASSRSGTSYEQYF. DNA of the CDR3: TGTGCCAGCAGTCGGAGCGGTACCTCCTACGAGCAGTACTTC.

The chain recombines TRBV4-3 with TRBJ1-4, with TRBD1 matching 8 bases. J was trimmed by 5 bases and V by 4 bases; bases with no gene match: 9. From germline, CDR1 is LGHNA and CDR2 YSLEER. The CDR3 is 16 amino acids. The CDR3 reads CASSPIQGALNEKLFF. DNA for the CDR3: TGCGCCAGCAGCCCGATCCAGGGGGCCCTGAATGAAAAACTGTTTTTT.

The rearrangement links TRBV19 to TRBJ2-1, with D maybe TRBD1 (5 bases). Germline loops: CDR1 LNHDA, CDR2 SQIVND (reference sequence). Trimming stripped 5 bases from V and 6 bases from J, with 14 bases between. The CDR3 sequence is 14 residues long. The CDR3 spells CASSLSGLRNEQFF. Here the CDR3 DNA reads TGTGCCAGTAGTTTGTCAGGGTTACGCAATGAGCAGTTCTTC.

This clone was detected only once. The chain uses TRBV5-1 and TRBJ2-7; 13 bases are shared with TRBD2. The germline gives CDR1 SGHRS, CDR2 YFSETQ. V trimming: 3 bases; J trimming: 3 bases; junction bases outside the gene matches: 9. The CDR3 consists of 17 residues. The DNA for the CDR3 is TGCGCCAGCAGCTCCGGACTAGCGGGAGTATTTATCTACGAGCAGTACTTC. This translates into CASSSGLAGVFIYEQYF.

The chain links TRBV2 to TRBJ1-5; no firm D call. The V and J ends lost 0 bases and 11 bases respectively, with 8 bases between them. Germline assignment: CDR1 SNHLY and CDR2 FYNNEI. The CDR3 loop spans 12 amino acids. The CDR3 DNA follows: TGTGCCAGCAGTGAAGCCGGGAAGGCCCAGCATTTT. This gives the protein CASSEAGKAQHF.

As concerns this clone: The sample carries other DNA sequences with the same CDR3. This rearrangement joins TRBV9 to TRBJ2-7, with D tentatively TRBD2 (6 bases). This CDR3 comprises 14 residues. Trimming pared 0 bases from V and 4 bases from J, leaving 11 bases between. The V gene's germline CDR1 is SGDLS and CDR2 YYNGEE. The CDR3 DNA reads TGTGCCAGCAGCGTAGCGGGAGCGTCTTACGAGCAGTACTTC. Translation gives CASSVAGASYEQYF.

The J gene is TRBJ1-1, the V gene TRBV4-3, with TRBD1 matching over 8 bases. The CDR3 spans 14 residues. Per the germline V gene, CDR1 is LGHNA and CDR2 is YSLEER. V lost 6 bases, J lost 1 base, and 4 bases stayed unmatched. Here the CDR3 reads CASRSDRANTEAFF. The CDR3 region has the DNA TGCGCCAGCAGGTCGGACAGGGCGAACACTGAAGCTTTCTTT.

The gene calls are TRBV11-2 and TRBJ2-2; 9 bases align to TRBD1. This CDR3 comprises 16 residues. Per the germline V gene, CDR1 is SGHAT and CDR2 is FQNNGV. Unmatched junction bases numbered 15, after V lost 8 bases and J lost 8 bases. CDR3 residues: CASLAFRDRVLGELFF. Written as DNA, the CDR3 is TGTGCCAGCCTAGCATTCCGGGACAGGGTATTGGGGGAGCTGTTTTTT.

The chain joins TRBV5-8 to TRBJ1-1, with D unresolved. Trimming cost V 3 bases and J 3 bases, with 18 bases left between them. This CDR3 spans 16 amino acids. CDR1 is SGHTS and CDR2 is YDEGEE in the germline V gene. The CDR3 nucleotides read TGTGCCAGCAGCTCCTATTTGAGGACCGCACACACTGAAGCTTTCTTT. Translated: CASSSYLRTAHTEAFF.

This chain uses TRBV4-1 with TRBJ1-3, with a possible D match to TRBD1 (5 bases). Looked up from germline, CDR1 is MGHRA and CDR2 is YSYEKL. V lost 0 bases, J lost 3 bases, and 12 bases lay in between. The CDR3 contains 16 residues. CDR3 in amino acids: CASSQDRAGFGNTIYF. In nucleotides, the CDR3 is TGCGCCAGCAGCCAAGATAGGGCAGGGTTTGGAAACACCATATATTTT.

The chain links TRBV5-3 to TRBJ2-7; D may be TRBD1 (5 bases). TRBV5-3 is known as an ORF, though its function is uncertain. There are 12 residues in the CDR3. Trimming shortened V by 4 bases and J by 4 bases, and 9 bases separated the two germline ends. DNA of the CDR3: TGTGCCAGAAGCGCAGACAGATACGAGCAGTACTTC. It is translated as CARSADRYEQYF.

This chain links TRBV2 with TRBJ2-5, with 13 bases that match TRBD2. The trim removed 6 bases at V and 6 bases at J, leaving 7 bases unmatched. This CDR3 has 15 residues. Germline V gene lookup returns CDR1 SNHLY and CDR2 FYNNEI. The CDR3 spells CASSETSGRSKTQYF. CDR3 in DNA: TGTGCCAGCAGCGAGACTAGCGGGAGGTCGAAGACCCAGTACTTC.